The entry that follows covers one T cell receptor beta chain sequence. The source of the sample is a study of OX40 agonist ivuxolimab in advanced cancers. Turning to the study itself: Administration of intravenous ivuxolimab to patients occurred every 2 weeks at 0.01 to 10 mg/kg.

Method: immunoSEQ multiplex PCR; TCRdb's copy keeps in-frame clones and lacks some. The sample contains about 68,000 clones, about 91% of which appear only once. Germline V gives CDR1 MDHEN, CDR2 SYDVKM. The V end was cut by 6 bases, the J end by 3 bases, with 16 bases between. The length of the CDR3 is 15 residues. The source of this sequence is an adult with an advanced solid tumor such as melanoma, head and neck, liver or kidney cancer. Material: CD4+ or CD8+ T cells sorted from blood, obtained in a trial of the OX40 agonist ivuxolimab. The chain links TRBV28 to TRBJ2-3; D perhaps matches TRBD1 (6 bases). For the CDR3, the DNA is TGTGCCAGCAGCCAACACCTGGGGGCTACAGATACGCAGTATTTT. Translated: CASSQHLGATDTQYF.